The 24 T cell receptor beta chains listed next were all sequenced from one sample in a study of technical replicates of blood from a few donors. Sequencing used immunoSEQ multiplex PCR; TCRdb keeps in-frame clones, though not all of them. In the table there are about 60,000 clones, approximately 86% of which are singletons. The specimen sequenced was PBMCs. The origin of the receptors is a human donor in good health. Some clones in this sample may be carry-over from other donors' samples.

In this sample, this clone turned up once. CDR3 amino acids: CASSALAGSTNEQFF. CDR3 sequence (DNA): TGTGCCAGCAGCGCACTAGCGGGATCTACCAATGAGCAGTTCTTC. The chain uses TRBV6-4 and TRBJ2-1; 10 bases are a match to TRBD2. The trim removed 6 bases at V and 6 bases at J, leaving 8 bases unmatched. CDR1 is MRHNA and CDR2 is SNTAGT in the germline V gene. There are 15 residues in the CDR3.

The CDR3 loop is CASRIERGSGEQFF. Here the CDR3 DNA reads TGTGCCAGTAGAATCGAGCGGGGGTCTGGTGAGCAGTTCTTC. The rearrangement uses TRBV19 and TRBJ2-1, with 8 nucleotides matching TRBD2. CDR3 length: 14 amino acids. J lost 9 bases, V lost 6 bases, and 10 bases had no gene match. Germline lookup yields CDR1 LNHDA and CDR2 SQIVND (reference sequence).

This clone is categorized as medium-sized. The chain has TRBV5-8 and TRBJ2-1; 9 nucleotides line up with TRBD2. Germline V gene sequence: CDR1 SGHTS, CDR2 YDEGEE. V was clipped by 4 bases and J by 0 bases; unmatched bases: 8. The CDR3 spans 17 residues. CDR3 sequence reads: CASSPDLAGSSYNEQFF. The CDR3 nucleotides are TGTGCCAGCAGCCCGGATCTAGCGGGGAGCTCCTACAATGAGCAGTTCTTC. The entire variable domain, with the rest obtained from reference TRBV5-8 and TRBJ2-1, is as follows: EAGVTQSPTHLIKTRGQQATLRCSPISGHTSVYWYQQALGLGLQFLLWYDEGEERNRGNFPPRFSGRQFPNYSSELNVNALELEDSALYLCASSPDLAGSSYNEQFFGPGTRLTVL.

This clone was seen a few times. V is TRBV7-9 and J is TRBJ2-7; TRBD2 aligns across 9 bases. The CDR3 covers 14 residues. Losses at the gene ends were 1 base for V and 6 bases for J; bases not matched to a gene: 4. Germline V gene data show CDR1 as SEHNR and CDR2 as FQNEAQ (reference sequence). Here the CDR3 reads CASSLGLAEPEQYF. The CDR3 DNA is TGTGCCAGCAGCTTAGGACTAGCGGAGCCCGAGCAGTACTTC.

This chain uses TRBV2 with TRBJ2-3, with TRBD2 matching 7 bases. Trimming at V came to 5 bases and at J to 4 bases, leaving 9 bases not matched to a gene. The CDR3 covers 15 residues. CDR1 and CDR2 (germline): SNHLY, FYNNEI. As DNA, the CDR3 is TGTGCCAGCAGTCAAAGCGGGACTATTTCAGATACGCAGTATTTT. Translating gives CASSQSGTISDTQYF.

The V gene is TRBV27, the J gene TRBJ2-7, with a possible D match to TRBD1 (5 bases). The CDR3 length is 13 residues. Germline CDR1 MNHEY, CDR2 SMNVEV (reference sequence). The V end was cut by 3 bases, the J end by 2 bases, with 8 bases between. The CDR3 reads CASSFGRAYEQYF. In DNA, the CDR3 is TGTGCCAGCAGTTTCGGCAGGGCCTACGAGCAGTACTTC.

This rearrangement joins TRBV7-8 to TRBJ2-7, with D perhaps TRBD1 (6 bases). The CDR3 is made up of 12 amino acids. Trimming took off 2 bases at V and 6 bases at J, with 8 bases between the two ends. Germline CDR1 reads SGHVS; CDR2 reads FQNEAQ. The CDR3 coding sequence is TGTGCCAGCAGCTTAAAGGGGGTCGAGCAGTACTTC. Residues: CASSLKGVEQYF. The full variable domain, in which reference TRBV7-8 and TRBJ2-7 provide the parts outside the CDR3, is GAGVSQSPRYKVAKRGQDVALRCDPISGHVSLFWYQQALGQGPEFLTYFQNEAQLDKSGLPSDRFFAERPEGSVSTLKIQRTQQEDSAVYLCASSLKGVEQYFGPGTRLTVT.

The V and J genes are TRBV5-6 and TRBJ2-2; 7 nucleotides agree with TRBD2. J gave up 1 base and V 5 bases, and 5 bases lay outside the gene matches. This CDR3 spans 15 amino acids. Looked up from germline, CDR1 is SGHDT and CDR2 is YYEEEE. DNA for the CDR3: TGTGCCAGCAGATTGAGCGGGGTGAACACCGGGGAGCTGTTTTTT. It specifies CASRLSGVNTGELFF.

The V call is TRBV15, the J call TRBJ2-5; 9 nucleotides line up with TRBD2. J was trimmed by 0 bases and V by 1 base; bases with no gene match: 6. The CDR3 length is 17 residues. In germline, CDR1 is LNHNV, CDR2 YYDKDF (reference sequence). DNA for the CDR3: TGTGCCACCAGCAGAGTCGCGGGGGGGCCGTACCAAGAGACCCAGTACTTC. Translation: CATSRVAGGPYQETQYF.

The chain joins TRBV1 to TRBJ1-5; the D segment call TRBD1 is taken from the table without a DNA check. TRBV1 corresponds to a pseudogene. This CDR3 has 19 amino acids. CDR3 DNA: TGCACCAGCAGCCAAGATTTTAGGGGGCTCATCTTTAGCAATCAGCCCCAGCATTTT. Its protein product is CTSSQDFRGLIFSNQPQHF.

In DNA form, the CDR3 reads TGTGCCAGCAGCAACGGGAATACGCAGTATTTT. Its translation: CASSNGNTQYF. V usage is TRBV11-3 and J usage is TRBJ2-3, with D perhaps matching TRBD2 (5 bases). From germline, CDR1 is SGHNT and CDR2 YENEEA. The V end was cut by 5 bases, the J end by 7 bases, with 7 bases between. This CDR3 contains 11 residues.

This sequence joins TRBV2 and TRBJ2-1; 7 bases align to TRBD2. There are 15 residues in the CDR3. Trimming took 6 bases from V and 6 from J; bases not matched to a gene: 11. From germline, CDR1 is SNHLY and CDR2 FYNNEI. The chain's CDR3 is CASRSKAGVSNEQFF. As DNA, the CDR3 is TGTGCCAGCAGGTCAAAGGCGGGAGTGTCCAATGAGCAGTTCTTC.

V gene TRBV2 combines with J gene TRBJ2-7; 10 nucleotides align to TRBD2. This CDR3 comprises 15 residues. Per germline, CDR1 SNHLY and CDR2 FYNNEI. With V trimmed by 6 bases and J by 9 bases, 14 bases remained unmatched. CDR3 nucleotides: TGTGCCAGCAGGGTAGGACTAGCGGCCCCGGCGGCGCAGTACTTC. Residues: CASRVGLAAPAAQYF.

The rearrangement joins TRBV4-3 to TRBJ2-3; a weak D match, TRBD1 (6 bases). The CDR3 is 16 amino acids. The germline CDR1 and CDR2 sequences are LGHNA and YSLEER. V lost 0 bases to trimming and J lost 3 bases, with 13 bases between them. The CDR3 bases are TGCGCCAGCAGCCAAGATAGTGGGCAGGGGACAGATACGCAGTATTTT. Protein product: CASSQDSGQGTDTQYF.

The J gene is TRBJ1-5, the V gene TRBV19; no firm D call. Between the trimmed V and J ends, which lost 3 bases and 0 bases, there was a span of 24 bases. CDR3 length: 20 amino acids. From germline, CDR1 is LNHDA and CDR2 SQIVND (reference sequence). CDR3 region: CASSIYPLRTGSYSNQPQHF. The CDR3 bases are TGTGCCAGTAGTATCTACCCTCTCCGGACTGGATCCTATAGCAATCAGCCCCAGCATTTT.

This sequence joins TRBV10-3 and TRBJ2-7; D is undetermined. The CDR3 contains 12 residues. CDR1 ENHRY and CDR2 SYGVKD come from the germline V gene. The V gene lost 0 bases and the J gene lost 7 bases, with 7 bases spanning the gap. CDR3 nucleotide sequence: TGTGCCATCAGTGAGTCGTCCGGGGAGCAGTACTTC. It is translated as CAISESSGEQYF.

Here the CDR3 reads CASSFSGSEQFF. The CDR3 DNA reads TGTGCCAGCAGCTTCTCGGGTAGTGAGCAGTTCTTC. The J gene is TRBJ2-1, the V gene TRBV11-3; no definite D call. The CDR3 runs 12 residues. From germline, CDR1 is SGHNT and CDR2 YENEEA. V was clipped by 3 bases and J by 9 bases, with 9 bases between them.

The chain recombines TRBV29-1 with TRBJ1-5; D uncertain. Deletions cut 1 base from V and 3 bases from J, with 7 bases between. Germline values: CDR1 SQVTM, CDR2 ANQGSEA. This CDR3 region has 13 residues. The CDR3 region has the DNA TGCAGCGTTGAAGTCGGAGACAATCAGCCCCAGCATTTT. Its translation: CSVEVGDNQPQHF. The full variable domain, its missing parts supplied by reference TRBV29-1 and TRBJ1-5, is SAVISQKPSRDICQRGTSLTIQCQVDSQVTMMFWYRQQPGQSLTLIATANQGSEATYESGFVIDKFPISRPNLTFSTLTVSNMSPEDSSIYLCSVEVGDNQPQHFGDGTRLSIL.

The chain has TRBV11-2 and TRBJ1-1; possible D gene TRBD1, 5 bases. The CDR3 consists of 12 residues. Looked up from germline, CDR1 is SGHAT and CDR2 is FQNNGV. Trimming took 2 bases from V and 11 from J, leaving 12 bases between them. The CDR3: CASSLSGGWAFF. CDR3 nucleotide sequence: TGTGCCAGCAGCTTATCGGGGGGTTGGGCTTTCTTT. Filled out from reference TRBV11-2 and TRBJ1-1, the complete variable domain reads EAGVAQSPRYKIIEKRQSVAFWCNPISGHATLYWYQQILGQGPKLLIQFQNNGVVDDSQLPKDRFSAERLKGVDSTLKIQPAKLEDSAVYLCASSLSGGWAFFGQGTRLTVV.

The CDR3 coding sequence is TGTGCCAGCAGCTTAGCTGGACTAGGATCCTACAATGAGCAGTTCTTC. Protein sequence: CASSLAGLGSYNEQFF. J is TRBJ2-1 and V is TRBV7-9; 7 nucleotides line up with TRBD2. Germline V gene sequence: CDR1 SEHNR, CDR2 FQNEAQ (reference sequence). The ends lost 0 bases at V and 1 base at J; junction bases unmatched: 3. The CDR3 loop spans 16 amino acids.

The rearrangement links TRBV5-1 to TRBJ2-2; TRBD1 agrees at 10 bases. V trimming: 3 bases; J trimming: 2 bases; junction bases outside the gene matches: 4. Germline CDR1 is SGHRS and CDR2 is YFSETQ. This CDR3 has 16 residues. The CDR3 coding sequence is TGCGCCAGCAGCTCGGGACAGGGGATAAACACCGGGGAGCTGTTTTTT. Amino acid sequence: CASSSGQGINTGELFF.

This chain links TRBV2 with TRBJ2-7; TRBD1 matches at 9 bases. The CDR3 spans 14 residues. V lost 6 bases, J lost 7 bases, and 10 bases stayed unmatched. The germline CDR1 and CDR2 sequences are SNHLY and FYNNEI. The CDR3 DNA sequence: TGTGCCAGCAGGAAGGGACAGGGCTCCCCGGAGCAGTACTTC. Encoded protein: CASRKGQGSPEQYF.

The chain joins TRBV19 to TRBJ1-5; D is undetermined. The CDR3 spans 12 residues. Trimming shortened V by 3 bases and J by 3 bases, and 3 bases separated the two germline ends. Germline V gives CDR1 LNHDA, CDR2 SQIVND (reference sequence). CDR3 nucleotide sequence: TGTGCCAGTAGTATCTCCAATCAGCCCCAGCATTTT. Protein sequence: CASSISNQPQHF.

The CDR3 sequence: CASSYNPGQSSYEQYF. Here the CDR3 DNA reads TGTGCCAGCAGCTACAATCCGGGACAAAGCTCCTACGAGCAGTACTTC. This chain joins TRBV9 and TRBJ2-7; a weak D match, TRBD1 (6 bases). The CDR3 spans 16 residues. CDR1 and CDR2 (germline): SGDLS, YYNGEE. V dropped 4 bases and J dropped 0 bases, with 17 bases sitting between them.